The next 23 T cell receptor beta chains were all read from a single sample in a study of T cell clonality in common variable immunodeficiency. The study, taken as a whole, reports: Reportedly, TCR beta sequences from common variable immunodeficiency showed fewer deletions and N-nucleotide insertions.

No antigen has been assigned to these receptors. Method: immunoSEQ multiplex PCR; TCRdb's copy keeps in-frame clones and lacks some. The data show about 3,400 clones, with none appearing a single time. The sample was peripheral blood mononuclear cells. The receptor source for this set is a human donor with common variable immunodeficiency.

This clone has more than one count but fewer than ten. The read comes to an end 3 residues before the CDR3 does, leaving the germline J gene to fill in the end. This chain uses TRBV7-9 with TRBJ1-3; the D is unclear. This CDR3 is built from 14 residues. V lost 3 bases to trimming and J lost 4 bases, with 10 bases between them. Per the germline V gene, CDR1 is SEHNR and CDR2 is FQNEAQ (reference sequence). CDR3: CASSLLHPGNTIYF. CDR3 DNA, as far as it was read: TGTGCCAGCAGCTTGTTACACCCCGGAAACACC. The full variable domain, its missing parts supplied by reference TRBV7-9 and TRBJ1-3, is DTGVSQNPRHKITKRGQNVTFRCDPISEHNRLYWYRQTLGQGPEFLTYFQNEAQLEKSRLLSDRFSAERPKGSFSTLEIQRTEQGDSAMYLCASSLLHPGNTIYFGEGSWLTVV.

The CDR3 sequence is CASSFDRGGQPQHF. Incomplete CDR3 DNA: TGTGCCAGCAGCTTCGACAGGGGCGGTCAGCCC. The chain joins TRBV7-2 to TRBJ1-5, with 8 positions matching TRBD1. The read terminates 3 residues ahead of where the CDR3 ends, so the germline J gene completes it. The CDR3 loop spans 14 amino acids. Germline V gene data show CDR1 as SGHTA and CDR2 as FQGNSA. The trim removed 3 bases at V and 6 bases at J, leaving 4 bases unmatched.

The sample holds many counts of this clone. CDR3 loop: CASSPTDRGLDIQYF. CDR3 bases read: TGTGCCAGCAGCCCCACGGACAGGGGGCTTGACATT. The V call is TRBV2, the J call TRBJ2-4, with 11 bases aligning to TRBD1. The read halts 3 residues ahead of the CDR3 end, with the missing end drawn from the germline J gene. Germline V CDR1 and CDR2: SNHLY, FYNNEI. The CDR3 loop spans 15 amino acids. With V trimmed by 6 bases and J by 8 bases, 9 bases remained unmatched.

This clone appeared a few times. Read data end 3 residues before the CDR3 end; the end is taken from the germline J gene. The chain has TRBV19 and TRBJ1-5; 9 bases are a match to TRBD1. With 3 bases clipped from V and 7 bases from J, the junction kept 7 bases outside the gene matches. The CDR3 sequence is 15 residues long. Germline CDR1 reads LNHDA; CDR2 reads SQIVND (reference sequence). CDR3 bases read: TGTGCCAGTAGTATCTACAGGGGGCCCGGCCAGCCC. It yields the protein CASSIYRGPGQP. The whole CDR3 sequence reads CASSIYRGPGQPQHF.

This clone appeared a few times. The read ends 3 residues shy of where the CDR3 ends; the end is completed using the germline J gene. J is TRBJ2-5 and V is TRBV7-8, with 11 bases fitting TRBD1. The CDR3 sequence is 16 residues long. Germline loops: CDR1 SGHVS, CDR2 FQNEAQ. V trimming: 7 bases; J trimming: 5 bases; junction bases outside the gene matches: 12. The CDR3 region is CASTDSGQGARETQYF. Partial CDR3 DNA: TGTGCCAGCACCGACTCCGGACAGGGGGCGCGGGAGACC.

This clone has only a few counts. The read ends 3 residues shy of where the CDR3 ends; the end is completed using the germline J gene. This chain joins TRBV7-2 and TRBJ2-3; 9 bases map to TRBD1. CDR1 is SGHTA, CDR2 FQGNSA, per germline. J gave up 1 base and V 5 bases, and 1 base lay outside the gene matches. The CDR3 is 14 amino acids. Incomplete CDR3 DNA: TGTGCCAGCAGCCGGACAGGGGGCACAGATACG. It encodes CASSRTGGTDT. The whole CDR3 reads CASSRTGGTDTQYF.

This clone was found many times. Sequencing ends 3 residues short of the CDR3 end; the germline J gene provides the rest. The chain uses TRBV5-1 and TRBJ1-5; D is ambiguous. V was trimmed by 2 bases and J by 6 bases, leaving 9 bases between them. The CDR3 is 13 residues long. CDR1 is SGHRS and CDR2 is YFSETQ in the germline V gene. The sequenced part of the CDR3 DNA is TGCGCCAGCAGCTTTGACACCGGTCAGCCC. Encoded protein: CASSFDTGQP. The entire CDR3 reads CASSFDTGQPQHF.

This clone has only a few counts. The observed sequence ends 3 residues before the CDR3 terminus, with the missing tail filled in from the germline J gene. The chain joins TRBV7-6 to TRBJ2-7, with a weak D call TRBD2 (5 bases). The V gene lost 5 bases and the J gene lost 6 bases, with 23 bases spanning the gap. Germline assignment: CDR1 SGHVS and CDR2 FNYEAQ. The CDR3 spans 16 residues. CDR3 sequence: CASSTTVADWATEQYF. Partial CDR3 DNA: TGTGCCAGCAGCACCACGGTCGCGGACTGGGCTACCGAG.

A note on this clone: The CDR3 extends 3 residues past the end of the read, so its final part is completed from the germline J gene. The chain employs TRBV30 and TRBJ1-2; D possibly corresponds to TRBD1 (6 bases). V lost 3 bases and J lost 7, with 9 bases in between. From germline, CDR1 is GTSNPN and CDR2 SVGIG (reference sequence). The CDR3 consists of 11 residues. This CDR3 reads CAWRGAGGYTF. The sequenced CDR3 bases are TGTGCCTGGAGGGGGGCGGGTGGC. Using reference TRBV30 and TRBJ1-2 for the parts outside the CDR3, the full variable domain is SQTIHQWPATLVQPVGSPLSLECTVEGTSNPNLYWYRQAAGRGLQLLFYSVGIGQISSEVPQNLSASRPQDRQFILSSKKLLLSDSGFYLCAWRGAGGYTFGSGTRLTVV.

This clone showed up many times. The read is 3 residues too short to cover the CDR3 end, so that end is filled in from the germline J gene. V is TRBV9 and J is TRBJ2-5, with 15 bases aligning to TRBD2. The CDR3 covers 17 residues. V lost 3 bases and J lost 5; bases outside the gene matches: 8. CDR1 SGDLS and CDR2 YYNGEE come from the germline V gene. Here the CDR3 reads CASSGGLAGGTRETQYF. The sequenced part of the CDR3 DNA is TGTGCCAGCAGCGGAGGACTAGCGGGGGGGACGAGGGAGACC.

In its sample, this clone was seen many times. The read terminates 3 residues before the CDR3 end, so the remaining end is supplied by the germline J gene. The V and J genes are TRBV18 and TRBJ1-2; 7 bases are a match to TRBD1. The CDR3 runs to 15 residues. The junction had 8 bases not matched to a gene; V was cut back by 3 bases and J by 4 bases. CDR1 is KGHSH and CDR2 is LQKENI in the germline V gene. Partial CDR3 DNA: TGTGCCAGCTCACCTTATCACCGGGACAGCTATGGC. This codes for CASSPYHRDSYG. In full, the CDR3 reads CASSPYHRDSYGYTF.

In regard to this clone: From the germline J gene comes the end of the CDR3, since the read stops 3 residues before it. The V call is TRBV7-9, the J call TRBJ1-1; tentatively, D is TRBD1 (6 bases). The V end was cut by 11 bases, the J end by 0 bases, with 16 bases between. Germline values: CDR1 SEHNR, CDR2 FQNEAQ (reference sequence). The CDR3 totals 14 residues. CDR3 sequence reads: CAARRGNMNTEAFF. The sequenced CDR3 bases are TGTGCCGCTCGGAGGGGGAACATGAACACTGAA. Full variable domain (outside the CDR3, taken from reference TRBV7-9 and TRBJ1-1): DTGVSQNPRHKITKRGQNVTFRCDPISEHNRLYWYRQTLGQGPEFLTYFQNEAQLEKSRLLSDRFSAERPKGSFSTLEIQRTEQGDSAMYLCAARRGNMNTEAFFGQGTRLTVV.

This clone was found a few times. The CDR3 end is not reached by the read, which stops 3 residues before it; the germline J gene fills it in. The chain has TRBV7-9 and TRBJ1-2, with D unresolved. The CDR3 is made up of 14 amino acids. Trimming took off 0 bases at V and 7 bases at J, with 12 bases between the two ends. Per the germline V gene, CDR1 is SEHNR and CDR2 is FQNEAQ (reference sequence). This CDR3 is CASSLANLHGGYTF. CDR3 DNA, as far as it was read: TGTGCCAGCAGCTTAGCGAATCTTCACGGTGGC. The full variable domain, in which reference TRBV7-9 and TRBJ1-2 provide the parts outside the CDR3, is DTGVSQNPRHKITKRGQNVTFRCDPISEHNRLYWYRQTLGQGPEFLTYFQNEAQLEKSRLLSDRFSAERPKGSFSTLEIQRTEQGDSAMYLCASSLANLHGGYTFGSGTRLTVV.

Points on this clone: The read falls 3 residues short of the CDR3 end, and the missing part is taken from the germline J gene. The chain recombines TRBV18 with TRBJ2-7; weak D call: TRBD2 (6 bases). The V end was cut by 6 bases, the J end by 0 bases, with 15 bases between. CDR3 length equals 15 residues. Germline V gene lookup returns CDR1 KGHSH and CDR2 LQKENI. The CDR3 DNA, read in part, is TGTGCCAGCTCCCCGTCGGGGGAATTCTCCTACGAG. Translation: CASSPSGEFSYE. The CDR3 in its entirety is CASSPSGEFSYEQYF.

This clone was found many times. The read halts 3 residues ahead of the CDR3 end, with the missing end drawn from the germline J gene. The chain combines TRBV14 with TRBJ1-2, with TRBD1 matching over 7 bases. Germline CDR1 SGHDN, CDR2 FVKESK. V trimming: 1 base; J trimming: 7 bases; junction bases outside the gene matches: 3. The CDR3 extends over 13 amino acids. The covered CDR3 bases are TGTGCCAGCAGCCAAGTCAGGGACAGTGGC. Amino acid sequence: CASSQVRDSG. The whole CDR3 protein reads CASSQVRDSGYTF.

This clone was counted only a few times. The read gets to within 3 residues of the CDR3 end, and the germline J gene fills in the rest. The rearrangement links TRBV30 to TRBJ2-5, with D perhaps TRBD1 (6 bases). V was trimmed by 8 bases and J by 1 base, leaving 14 bases between them. Germline assignment: CDR1 GTSNPN and CDR2 SVGIG (reference sequence). The CDR3 runs 13 residues. CDR3 sequence reads: CALRGKGQETQYF. The CDR3 DNA, read in part, is TGTGCCCTGAGGGGGAAGGGCCAAGAGACC. The full variable domain, its missing parts supplied by reference TRBV30 and TRBJ2-5, is SQTIHQWPATLVQPVGSPLSLECTVEGTSNPNLYWYRQAAGRGLQLLFYSVGIGQISSEVPQNLSASRPQDRQFILSSKKLLLSDSGFYLCALRGKGQETQYFGPGTRLLVL.

This chain's CDR3 is CASFLQPGQGAGETQYF. The CDR3 bases that were read are TGCGCCAGCTTCCTACAACCGGGACAGGGGGCAGGGGAGACC. The J gene is TRBJ2-5, the V gene TRBV5-1; 12 nucleotides line up with TRBD1. The missing CDR3 end, 3 residues past where the read stops, is filled in from the germline J gene. Germline-derived CDR1 and CDR2 are SGHRS and YFSETQ. Unmatched junction bases numbered 15, after V lost 7 bases and J lost 5 bases. The CDR3 is 17 amino acids.

The sample holds many counts of this clone. The CDR3 goes on 3 residues after the read ends, and that part is filled in from the germline J gene. The chain links TRBV15 to TRBJ2-5, with D tentatively TRBD1 (7 bases). The CDR3 totals 15 residues. The V end was cut by 1 base, the J end by 5 bases, with 14 bases between. The germline gives CDR1 LNHNV, CDR2 YYDKDF (reference sequence). The CDR3: CATSRGGGGRETQYF. The covered CDR3 bases are TGTGCCACCAGCAGAGGAGGAGGGGGCCGGGAGACC.

This clone was counted at least ten times. The CDR3 end lies 3 residues beyond the end of the read and is filled in from the germline J gene. The rearrangement uses TRBV19 and TRBJ1-1, with 7 bases identical to TRBD1. The germline gives CDR1 LNHDA, CDR2 SQIVND (reference sequence). V shed 6 bases, J shed 0 bases, and the junction held 4 bases outside the gene matches. The CDR3 is 14 residues long. The CDR3 bases that were read are TGTGCCAGTAGCCCCGGACAGGTGAACACTGAA. Translating it yields CASSPGQVNTE. The full CDR3 protein reads CASSPGQVNTEAFF.

This clone was picked up a small number of times. The CDR3 end lies 3 residues beyond the end of the read and is filled in from the germline J gene. The chain is built from TRBV7-2 and TRBJ2-5; TRBD2 matches at 10 bases. The V and J ends lost 2 bases and 1 base, in that order; junction bases with no gene match: 1. CDR3 length: 15 residues. Germline V gene lookup returns CDR1 SGHTA and CDR2 FQGNSA. The part of the CDR3 DNA that was read is TGTGCCAGCAGCTTACAGCGGGGGGGCCAAGAGACC. Its translation is CASSLQRGGQET. The full CDR3 is CASSLQRGGQETQYF.

This clone turned up a few times. Read sequence stops 3 residues before the CDR3 end, and the germline J gene provides the missing end. V is TRBV19 and J is TRBJ1-5, with 8 bases that match TRBD1. The CDR3 is 14 amino acids. In germline, CDR1 is LNHDA, CDR2 SQIVND (reference sequence). V dropped 3 bases and J dropped 7; count of bases not matched to a gene: 5. CDR3 DNA (partial): TGTGCCAGTAGTATCCATTCAGGGGGCCAGCCC. Translated: CASSIHSGGQP. The complete CDR3 protein is CASSIHSGGQPQHF.

This clone was detected only a few times. The read ends 3 residues before the CDR3 terminus; that terminus is restored from the germline J gene. The chain links TRBV7-3 to TRBJ1-1; 9 positions match TRBD1. The CDR3 is made up of 15 amino acids. Germline trimming cut 3 bases from V and 0 bases from J; bases unmatched to any gene: 2. Germline lookup yields CDR1 SGHTA and CDR2 FQGTGA. CDR3 loop: CASSLGTGMNTEAFF. Partial CDR3 DNA: TGTGCCAGCAGCTTGGGGACAGGGATGAACACTGAA.

This clone appeared a few times. The CDR3 bases that were read are TGTGCCAGCAGCTTAGTACAGGACAGTAACTATGGC. Its translation: CASSLVQDSNYG. The whole CDR3 sequence is CASSLVQDSNYGYTF. V and J are TRBV7-2 and TRBJ1-2; D may be TRBD1 (6 bases). The read ends 3 residues before the CDR3 terminus; that terminus is restored from the germline J gene. The CDR3 consists of 15 residues. Deletions cut 1 base from V and 1 base from J, with 10 bases between. Germline V gene data show CDR1 as SGHTA and CDR2 as FQGNSA.